A selection of T cell receptor beta chains follows, all from one sample in a study of T cell changes during pregnancy in multiple sclerosis. Only in-frame clones appear in the TCRdb table, and some are missing; sequencing was by immunoSEQ multiplex PCR. Of 74,000 or so clones listed, approximately 92% are singletons. The material was CD4+ T cells from peripheral blood mononuclear cells, obtained before pregnancy. These receptors originate from a female donor with multiple sclerosis, enrolled in a pregnancy study. Each CDR3 is given with its conserved first and last residue. Fields, in order: J gene, V gene, D gene, clone size, CDR3 protein, CDR3 DNA. The D gene is left open where the match is weak. Clone size is shown for a subset of rows, as once, few, many or a class of expanded clone.

TRBJ1-2 TRBV6-1 TRBD1 NA CASREKDRVGRRNYGYTF TGTGCCAGCAGGGAAAAGGACAGGGTCGGTCGGAGGAACTATGGCTACACCTTC
TRBJ2-3 TRBV7-9 NA NA CASSLVGLKGLDTQYF TGTGCCAGCAGCTTAGTGGGACTGAAAGGTCTCGATACGCAGTATTTT
TRBJ1-1 TRBV28 TRBD1 NA CASSQATGRDTEAFF TGTGCCAGCAGTCAAGCGACAGGGCGGGACACTGAAGCTTTCTTT
TRBJ1-1 TRBV2 NA NA CATPRAGLMNTEAFF TGTGCCACACCCCGGGCGGGACTGATGAACACTGAAGCTTTCTTT
TRBJ2-1 TRBV14 TRBD2 NA CASRLAGGIHNEQFF TGTGCCAGCAGACTAGCGGGGGGCATCCACAATGAGCAGTTCTTC
TRBJ1-6 TRBV6-6 TRBD1 NA CASSHPDRDRQGVLHF TGTGCCAGCAGCCACCCAGACAGGGATCGCCAGGGGGTCCTCCACTTT
TRBJ1-1 TRBV10-1 TRBD1 NA CASSETTGGGTEAFF TGCGCCAGCAGTGAGACTACAGGGGGGGGCACTGAAGCTTTCTTT
TRBJ1-5 TRBV19 TRBD1 NA CASSVRTGGGGGNQPQHF TGTGCCAGTAGTGTTAGGACAGGGGGAGGGGGGGGCAATCAGCCCCAGCATTTT
TRBJ1-2 TRBV18 TRBD1 NA CASSPQQGFKGYTF TGTGCCAGCTCACCACAACAGGGGTTTAAAGGCTACACCTTC
TRBJ2-1 TRBV5-6 NA NA CASSLVRLAISNEQFF TGTGCCAGCAGCTTGGTCCGCCTAGCGATCAGCAATGAGCAGTTCTTC
TRBJ1-1 TRBV5-1 NA NA CASSLSSDLEAFF TGCGCCAGCAGCTTGAGTAGCGACCTTGAAGCTTTCTTT
TRBJ2-1 TRBV6-1 NA once CASKLQGYNEQFF TGTGCCAGCAAGTTACAGGGCTACAATGAGCAGTTCTTC
TRBJ2-1 TRBV10-1 NA NA CASSELGNEQFF TGCGCCAGCAGTGAACTTGGCAATGAGCAGTTCTTC
TRBJ1-1 TRBV18 NA once CASSPRREQNTEAFF TGTGCCAGCTCACCAAGGCGGGAGCAAAACACTGAAGCTTTCTTT
TRBJ2-3 TRBV4-2 TRBD2 NA CASSQVTVGLLAASTDTQYF TGTGCCAGCAGCCAAGTCACGGTTGGGTTACTAGCGGCTAGCACAGATACGCAGTATTTT
TRBJ1-1 TRBV5-1 TRBD1 NA CASSLIGATGKAEAFF TGCGCCAGCAGCTTGATAGGGGCGACAGGGAAGGCTGAAGCTTTCTTT
TRBJ2-1 TRBV5-6 NA NA CASSGGTLTGGRLYNEQFF TGTGCCAGCAGCGGCGGGACCCTCACGGGGGGCCGTTTATACAATGAGCAGTTCTTC
TRBJ1-3 TRBV6-5 NA once CASSYRDGNTIYF TGTGCCAGCAGTTACAGAGATGGAAACACCATATATTTT
TRBJ1-5 TRBV13 NA once CASSLGRDRNQPQHF TGTGCCAGCAGCTTAGGCCGTGACAGGAATCAGCCCCAGCATTTT
TRBJ2-3 TRBV6-5 NA NA CASRPDRYTDTQYF TGTGCCAGCAGGCCCGACAGATACACAGATACGCAGTATTTT
TRBJ1-5 TRBV30 NA NA CAWSGGGTQPQHF TGTGCCTGGAGTGGGGGGGGCACTCAGCCCCAGCATTTT
TRBJ2-6 TRBV4-1 NA NA CASSQGLRSGANVLTF TGCGCCAGCAGCCAAGGTCTCCGCTCTGGGGCCAACGTCCTGACTTTC
TRBJ2-3 TRBV5-1 TRBD2 NA CASSLGISGSADTQYF TGCGCCAGCAGCTTGGGTATTAGCGGGAGTGCAGATACGCAGTATTTT
TRBJ2-4 TRBV7-2 TRBD1 NA CASSLLGQGALAKNIQYF TGTGCCAGCAGCTTATTGGGACAGGGTGCTTTAGCCAAAAACATTCAGTACTTC
TRBJ1-5 TRBV4-2 NA NA CASSQDRGNQPQHF TGTGCCAGCAGCCAAGATCGGGGGAATCAGCCCCAGCATTTT
TRBJ2-1 TRBV7-9 TRBD2 NA CASSPGTSGRRTSYNEQFF TGTGCCAGCAGCCCGGGGACTAGCGGGAGGAGGACATCCTACAATGAGCAGTTCTTC
TRBJ2-1 TRBV5-4 NA NA CASSFPLAGAEQFF TGTGCTAGCAGCTTCCCACTTGCGGGGGCGGAGCAGTTCTTC
TRBJ2-7 TRBV11-3 NA NA CASSPNRVGEQYF TGTGCCAGCAGCCCTAACAGGGTAGGCGAGCAGTACTTC
TRBJ1-2 TRBV6-1 NA NA CARGRMGGYTF TGTGCCAGGGGGCGCATGGGAGGCTACACCTTC
TRBJ2-3 TRBV6-6 NA NA CASSYPTGSGGDTQYF TGTGCCAGCAGTTACCCGACGGGGTCCGGGGGAGATACGCAGTATTTT
TRBJ2-2 TRBV5-5 TRBD2 NA CASSLRLAGVIGSTGELFF TGTGCCAGCAGCTTAAGACTAGCGGGAGTAATCGGGAGCACCGGGGAGCTGTTTTTT
TRBJ1-2 TRBV7-6 NA once CASSLRQGDGYTF TGTGCCAGCAGCCTTCGGCAGGGCGATGGCTACACCTTC
TRBJ2-7 TRBV5-4 TRBD1 NA CASSATTGGYEQYF TGTGCCAGCAGCGCTACGACAGGGGGCTACGAGCAGTACTTC
TRBJ2-2 TRBV7-2 TRBD2 NA CASSPPGLRLLGELFF TGTGCCAGCAGCCCCCCGGGACTAAGGCTTCTCGGGGAGCTGTTTTTT
TRBJ1-5 TRBV4-1 NA NA CASSQSVHQPQHF TGCGCCAGCAGCCAGTCAGTGCATCAGCCCCAGCATTTT
TRBJ1-5 TRBV6-1 NA NA CASSEVVRGQPQHF TGTGCCAGCAGTGAAGTAGTAAGGGGCCAGCCCCAGCATTTT
TRBJ1-1 TRBV29-1 NA NA CSVVVALTEAFF TGCAGCGTTGTTGTGGCCCTCACTGAAGCTTTCTTT
TRBJ1-1 TRBV6-5 NA NA CASSYGQRTEAFF TGTGCCAGCAGTTACGGGCAGAGAACTGAAGCTTTCTTT
TRBJ2-7 TRBV19 NA NA CASSIRKAGHDEQYF TGTGCCAGTAGTATAAGGAAGGCAGGGCATGACGAGCAGTACTTC
TRBJ1-2 TRBV30 NA NA CAWSGGVRGPHNYGYTF TGTGCCTGGAGCGGGGGGGTTCGAGGACCCCATAACTATGGCTACACCTTC
TRBJ2-3 TRBV6-1 TRBD2 NA CASSEFRLAGGREDTQYF TGTGCCAGCAGTGAATTCAGGCTAGCGGGGGGCCGGGAAGATACGCAGTATTTT
TRBJ2-1 TRBV2 NA NA CASSEAGTGGGFF TGTGCCAGCAGTGAAGCGGGCACCGGAGGAGGGTTCTTC
TRBJ2-6 TRBV5-1 TRBD1 NA CASSQAGTGGAGANVLTF TGCGCCAGCAGCCAGGCCGGGACAGGGGGCGCTGGGGCCAACGTCCTGACTTTC
TRBJ2-5 TRBV2 TRBD2 NA CASSEGDGGWETQYF TGTGCCAGCAGTGAAGGGGACGGGGGGTGGGAGACCCAGTACTTC
TRBJ2-7 TRBV6-1 NA NA CASSEDGVPPEGQYF TGTGCCAGCAGTGAAGACGGGGTCCCCCCCGAAGGGCAGTACTTC
TRBJ1-1 TRBV5-5 TRBD1 NA CASSLTGGGGTEAFF TGTGCCAGCAGCTTAACAGGGGGGGGCGGCACTGAAGCTTTCTTT
TRBJ2-7 TRBV7-6 NA NA CASSLAGTVSSYEQYF TGTGCCAGCAGCTTAGCCGGTACGGTGAGCTCCTACGAGCAGTACTTC
TRBJ1-3 TRBV7-2 NA NA CASSPVNGNTIYF TGTGCCAGCAGCCCGGTTAACGGAAACACCATATATTTT